This TCR beta chain was sequenced for a study of T cells in Graves' hyperthyroidism and ophthalmopathy. Across the whole study: Any treatment followed the collection of peripheral blood at initial diagnosis.

This clonotype was picked up many times. The authors obtained PBMCs from about 9.5 ml of fresh peripheral blood. This CDR3 is 13 amino acids long. Germline CDR1 and CDR2: DFQATT and SNEGSKA (reference sequence). V dropped 0 bases and J dropped 3 bases, with 8 bases sitting between them. There were TCR beta CDR3 regions amplified from RNA transcripts. The HTBI primer set drove a first-round RT-PCR of the TCR CDR3. TCRdb called the multiplex PCR reads again in MiXCR, with one record for every CDR3 protein. The top ten hold approximately 24% of the sample, which has about 160,000 distinct CDR3 sequences, approximately 9% seen once.

This clonotype was obtained from a woman in her late teens or twenties with Graves' hyperthyroidism that later progressed to Graves' ophthalmopathy. The chain recombines TRBV20-1 with TRBJ1-2, with D unclear. The specimen was blood. The CDR3 DNA reads as TGCAGTGCTAGAGATAAGGGTGACTATGGCTACACCTTC. It codes for CSARDKGDYGYTF.